Following are 7 T cell receptor beta chains from one sample sequenced in a study of T-cell memory formation after mild COVID-19 listed by TCRdb under 2021. Receptors were amplified or captured by 5' RACE. The sequencer listed for this sample is Illumina NovaSeq 6000. TCRdb applied fastp at Q25 and MiXCR to the public reads, then kept only in-frame beta chains. Entries are consolidated by CDR3 protein sequence, retaining the most common genes and DNA. The sample table shows around 220,000 distinct CDR3 sequences, and 16% are seen once. The ten largest clones represent approximately 3.6% of the sample. Sample: PBMCs or a T cell subset sorted from them (not recorded which). The receptors originated from a man between 18 and 29 years old who had mild COVID-19 (a few samples of this study predate the infection). The sample titles of this study are shuffled in the database, so cell type and time point are left out; the donor was told from shared clones.

The chain couples TRBV12-3 or TRBV12-4 to TRBJ2-7, with D possibly being TRBD2 (6 bases). The CDR3 has 14 residues. The germline V and J ends were trimmed by 6 bases and 5 bases, with 17 bases remaining between them. The chain's CDR3 is CASRRGVLGHEQYF. The CDR3 bases are TGTGCCAGCAGGCGGGGCGTGTTGGGCCACGAGCAGTACTTC.

This clonotype was seen repeatedly, ten times or more. The chain recombines TRBV7-2 with TRBJ2-7, with TRBD1 identical over 8 bases. CDR3 length equals 14 residues. Trimming cost V 5 bases and J 2 bases; bases outside gene matches: 5. In germline, CDR1 is SGHTA, CDR2 FQGNSA. The CDR3 sequence is CASSPQGGPYEQYV. In DNA, the CDR3 is TGTGCCAGCAGCCCACAGGGGGGACCCTACGAGCAGTACGTC.

The genes are TRBV5-1 and TRBJ1-5; no definite D call. Germline V gene data show CDR1 as SGHRS and CDR2 as YFSETQ. The CDR3 has 15 residues. Trimming stripped 1 base from V and 4 bases from J, with 12 bases between. The CDR3 loop is CASSLSFGVNQPQHF. DNA of the CDR3: TGCGCCAGCAGCTTGTCGTTTGGGGTTAATCAGCCCCAGCATTTT.

This clonotype turned up a few times. J is TRBJ2-1 and V is TRBV6-5; 11 bases line up with TRBD2. Germline V gene sequence: CDR1 MNHEY, CDR2 SVGAGI. The CDR3 runs 17 residues. After removal of 2 bases from V and 6 bases from J, the junction contained 9 bases not matched to a gene. DNA for the CDR3: TGTGCCAGCAGTTACCCGAGGTCGCTAGCGGGGGGCAATGAGCAGTTCTTC. Encoded protein: CASSYPRSLAGGNEQFF.

The chain couples TRBV11-1 to TRBJ2-3; D is unclear. The V end was cut by 3 bases, the J end by 1 base, with 8 bases between. This CDR3 comprises 14 residues. CDR1 is SGHAT, CDR2 FQDESV, per germline (reference sequence). Here the CDR3 reads CASSFVQGTDTQYF. In DNA form, the CDR3 reads TGTGCCAGCAGCTTCGTCCAGGGCACAGATACGCAGTATTTT.

The chain carries TRBV9 and TRBJ2-5; TRBD1 is a possible D gene (5 bases). The germline gives CDR1 SGDLS, CDR2 YYNGEE. This CDR3 has 16 residues. Trimming cost V 0 bases and J 0 bases, with 12 bases left between them. CDR3 region: CASSVAAGPYQETQYF. In DNA form, the CDR3 reads TGTGCCAGCAGCGTAGCGGCAGGGCCGTACCAAGAGACCCAGTACTTC.

This clonotype was detected only a few times. The chain links TRBV14 to TRBJ1-5; TRBD1 is a possible D gene (6 bases). Trimming stripped 3 bases from V and 7 bases from J, with 19 bases between. CDR1 SGHDN and CDR2 FVKESK come from the germline V gene. The CDR3 is 16 residues long. The CDR3 bases are TGTGCCAGCAGCCACTCTAATCAGGGGTTCAAACAGCCCCAGCATTTT. It specifies CASSHSNQGFKQPQHF.